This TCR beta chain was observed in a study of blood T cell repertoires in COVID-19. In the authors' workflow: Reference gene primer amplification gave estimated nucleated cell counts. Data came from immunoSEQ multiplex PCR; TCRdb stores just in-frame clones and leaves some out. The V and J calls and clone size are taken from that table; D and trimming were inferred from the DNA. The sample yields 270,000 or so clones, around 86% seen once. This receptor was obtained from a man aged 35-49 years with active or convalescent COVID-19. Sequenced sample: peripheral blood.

CDR3: CASSSRDGSSYNEQFF. Here the CDR3 DNA reads TGTGCCAGCAGCTCCCGGGACGGGAGCTCCTACAATGAGCAGTTCTTC. The rearrangement uses TRBV11-2 and TRBJ2-1; D is perhaps TRBD2 (6 bases). Between the trimmed V and J ends, which lost 4 bases and 0 bases, there was a span of 13 bases. CDR1 is SGHAT, CDR2 FQNNGV, per germline. CDR3 length equals 16 residues.